This TCR beta chain was found in a study of memory CD8 T cells in hepatitis C reinfection. Study at large: HCV reinfection meant a positive HCV RNA test after two negative tests at least 60 days apart. Samples late or after reinfection came 12 to 24 weeks post-detection.

Generated by immunoSEQ multiplex PCR, the TCRdb table keeps only in-frame clones and is missing some. The table records approximately 46,000 clones, 75% to 90% of them present only once. Time point given: late/post reinfection, 12 to 24 weeks after detection. No in vitro expansion preceded TCR sequencing of the sorted cells. The Montreal HEPCO cohort supplied donors who inject drugs. CDR3 length equals 14 residues. Germline CDR1 and CDR2: PRHDT and FYEKMQ (reference sequence). Trimming cost V 5 bases and J 9 bases, with 17 bases left between them. Material: naive CD8+ T cells sorted from blood. The receptor was isolated from a man younger than 35 with hepatitis C virus infection. This chain connects TRBV13 to TRBJ2-1, with D tentatively TRBD1 (5 bases). The CDR3 nucleotides read TGTGCCAGCAGCCAGGGTATAGCCGTCTTTGAGCAGTTCTTC. It translates to CASSQGIAVFEQFF.